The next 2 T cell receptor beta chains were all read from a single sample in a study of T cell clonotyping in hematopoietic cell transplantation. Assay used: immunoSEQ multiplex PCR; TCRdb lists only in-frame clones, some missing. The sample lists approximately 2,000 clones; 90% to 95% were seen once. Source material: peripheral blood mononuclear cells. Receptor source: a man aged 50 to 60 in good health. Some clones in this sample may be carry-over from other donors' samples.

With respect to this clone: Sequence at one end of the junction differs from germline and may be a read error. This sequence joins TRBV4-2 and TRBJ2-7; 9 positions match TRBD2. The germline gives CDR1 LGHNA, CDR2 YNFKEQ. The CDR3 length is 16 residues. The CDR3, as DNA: TGTGCCAGCAGCCAAGATTACACTAGCGGGCGGAACTCCCTCGCTTTC. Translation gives CASSQDYTSGRNSLAF.

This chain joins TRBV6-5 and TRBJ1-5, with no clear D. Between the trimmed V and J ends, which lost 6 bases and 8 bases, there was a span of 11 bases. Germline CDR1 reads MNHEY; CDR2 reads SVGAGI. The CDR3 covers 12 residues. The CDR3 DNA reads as TGTGCCAGCAGCCCCAGCGTAAAGCCCCAGCATTTT. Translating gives CASSPSVKPQHF.